The 21 T cell receptor beta chains listed next were all sequenced from one sample in a study of shared clonotypes between healthy human individuals. In the naive CD8 group, cells lacked CD45RO and were positively selected for CCR7, so terminally differentiated effector memory CD45RA+ cells were left out. Assay used: immunoSEQ multiplex PCR; TCRdb lists only in-frame clones, some missing. The table has hundreds of thousands of clones, 85% to 95% seen once. Sequencing input: naive CD8+ T cells sorted from blood. Receptors originate from a woman aged 25 to 45 in good health.

The chain recombines TRBV7-9 with TRBJ2-1, with D uncertain. The CDR3 runs to 14 residues. The V gene's germline CDR1 is SEHNR and CDR2 FQNEAQ (reference sequence). Trimming left V 0 bases short and J 5 bases short, with 8 bases between. The DNA of the CDR3 is TGTGCCAGCAGCTTAGCCCCCTATAACAATGAGCAGTTCTTC. Residues: CASSLAPYNNEQFF.

This clone was seen more than once but under ten times. J is TRBJ1-2 and V is TRBV29-1; a possible D gene is TRBD1 (6 bases). Germline-derived CDR1 and CDR2 are SQVTM and ANQGSEA. The V gene lost 6 bases and the J gene lost 0 bases, with 11 bases spanning the gap. The CDR3 contains 13 residues. The CDR3 is CSVRWTANYGYTF. CDR3 coding DNA: TGCAGCGTAAGATGGACAGCTAACTATGGCTACACCTTC.

This chain uses TRBV7-9 with TRBJ1-5; D is unresolved. Germline V gene sequence: CDR1 SEHNR, CDR2 FQNEAQ (reference sequence). V lost 5 bases, J lost 7 bases, and 15 bases lay in between. CDR3 size: 14 residues. This chain's CDR3 is CASSPAGTTQPQHF. CDR3 bases: TGTGCCAGCAGCCCGGCCGGAACCACCCAGCCCCAGCATTTT. The variable domain in full, with the rest retrieved from reference TRBV7-9 and TRBJ1-5, is DTGVSQNPRHKITKRGQNVTFRCDPISEHNRLYWYRQTLGQGPEFLTYFQNEAQLEKSRLLSDRFSAERPKGSFSTLEIQRTEQGDSAMYLCASSPAGTTQPQHFGDGTRLSIL.

This clone was recorded only once. The chain couples TRBV2 to TRBJ1-2; D gene ambiguous. This CDR3 has 16 amino acids. Trimming took 3 bases from V and 4 from J, leaving 18 bases between them. The germline V gene encodes CDR1 SNHLY and CDR2 FYNNEI. CDR3 in amino acids: CASSDSPGGVPYGYTF. The CDR3 DNA is TGTGCCAGCAGTGACTCCCCCGGCGGGGTTCCCTATGGCTACACCTTC.

The chain combines TRBV28 with TRBJ2-3, with TRBD2 identical over 14 bases. CDR3 length: 18 residues. Trimming cost V 6 bases and J 1 base; bases outside gene matches: 9. Germline CDR1 and CDR2: MDHEN and SYDVKM. CDR3 nucleotide sequence: TGTGCCAGCAGCCTCGGGACTAGCGGGAGTCAAGGCACAGATACGCAGTATTTT. Its protein product is CASSLGTSGSQGTDTQYF.

The genes are TRBV27 and TRBJ2-2; possibly TRBD1 for D (5 bases). The CDR3 runs 14 residues. Germline loops: CDR1 MNHEY, CDR2 SMNVEV (reference sequence). Between the trimmed V and J ends, which lost 4 bases and 2 bases, there was a span of 8 bases. The CDR3 sequence: CASSWGHNTGELFF. The CDR3 nucleotides read TGTGCCAGCAGTTGGGGCCATAACACCGGGGAGCTGTTTTTT.

The rearrangement joins TRBV2 to TRBJ2-1, with a tentative D call TRBD2 (5 bases). The germline V and J ends were trimmed by 6 bases and 4 bases, with 22 bases remaining between them. CDR1 SNHLY and CDR2 FYNNEI come from the germline V gene. The CDR3 is made up of 17 amino acids. For the CDR3, the DNA is TGTGCCAGCAGCAACCTCGTTGCGGTCCGGGATTACAATGAGCAGTTCTTC. Its translation is CASSNLVAVRDYNEQFF.

The chain links TRBV9 to TRBJ2-7; D tentatively reads TRBD1 or TRBD2 (5 bases each). The CDR3 runs 14 residues. In germline, CDR1 is SGDLS, CDR2 YYNGEE. The ends were cut back, 1 base at V and 2 bases at J, with 10 bases in the middle. The CDR3 is CASSVRDGPYEQYF. The CDR3 DNA reads TGTGCCAGCAGCGTACGGGACGGACCCTACGAGCAGTACTTC.

This clone was picked up one time. The rearrangement joins TRBV5-4 to TRBJ2-2; TRBD2 matches 11 bases. The junction had 8 bases not matched to a gene; V was cut back by 0 bases and J by 1 base. The CDR3 consists of 19 residues. Germline V gene sequence: CDR1 SGHNT, CDR2 YYREEE (reference sequence). The CDR3 sequence is CASSLALAGGLRNTGELFF. The CDR3 region has the DNA TGTGCCAGCAGCTTGGCCCTAGCGGGAGGACTAAGGAACACCGGGGAGCTGTTTTTT.

This chain joins TRBV29-1 and TRBJ1-3; no reliable D call. With 6 bases removed from V and 0 bases from J, the gap between germline ends came to 15 bases. Germline V gene data show CDR1 as SQVTM and CDR2 as ANQGSEA. The CDR3 has 15 amino acids. The CDR3 bases are TGCAGCGTCGAGGCGGACGTCGTCTCTGGAAACACCATATATTTT. It specifies CSVEADVVSGNTIYF.

This chain links TRBV5-1 with TRBJ2-7; possibly TRBD2 for D (6 bases). This CDR3 has 17 residues. The V and J ends lost 0 bases and 5 bases respectively, with 21 bases between them. Germline loops: CDR1 SGHRS, CDR2 YFSETQ. The CDR3, as DNA: TGCGCCAGCAGCTTGGCGGGGCCGGGGACTGGTTTCGACGAGCAGTACTTC. Its protein is CASSLAGPGTGFDEQYF.

The V gene is TRBV5-4, the J gene TRBJ1-2; 8 bases line up with TRBD1. Trimming at V came to 3 bases and at J to 4 bases, leaving 8 bases not matched to a gene. This CDR3 is 15 amino acids long. Germline V CDR1 and CDR2: SGHNT, YYREEE (reference sequence). The CDR3 nucleotides are TGTGCCAGCAGCTGGGGTCAGGGGGCATCCTATGGCTACACCTTC. It yields the protein CASSWGQGASYGYTF.

The chain combines TRBV4-2 with TRBJ1-2; D not certain. CDR3 length: 13 amino acids. V shed 8 bases and J shed 1 base, with 11 bases lying between them. Germline CDR1 is LGHNA and CDR2 is YNFKEQ. CDR3 bases: TGTGCCAGCTCAAACGAGGGTAACTATGGCTACACCTTC. It translates to CASSNEGNYGYTF.

V is TRBV4-1 and J is TRBJ2-7, with D uncertain. With 1 base removed from V and 0 bases from J, the gap between germline ends came to 7 bases. This CDR3 has 14 amino acids. Germline assignment: CDR1 MGHRA and CDR2 YSYEKL. Here the CDR3 DNA reads TGCGCCAGCAGCCAAGTTCCTAGCTCCTACGAGCAGTACTTC. Translation: CASSQVPSSYEQYF.

The V and J genes are TRBV7-9 and TRBJ1-1; 7 bases are shared with TRBD1. The CDR3 is made up of 15 amino acids. With V trimmed by 8 bases and J by 1 base, 10 bases remained unmatched. Looked up from germline, CDR1 is SEHNR and CDR2 is FQNEAQ (reference sequence). In DNA, the CDR3 is TGTGCCAGCCAAAAGACCGGGACAGAGAACACTGAAGCTTTCTTT. This encodes CASQKTGTENTEAFF.

The V and J genes are TRBV10-1 and TRBJ2-1; 8 bases are shared with TRBD2. CDR3 length equals 14 residues. Germline V CDR1 and CDR2: WNHNN, SYGVQD (reference sequence). With V trimmed by 8 bases and J by 9 bases, 12 bases remained unmatched. Here the CDR3 reads CASGVAGIFGEQFF. CDR3 DNA: TGCGCCAGCGGGGTAGCGGGAATTTTCGGTGAGCAGTTCTTC.

The gene calls are TRBV5-6 and TRBJ2-1, with TRBD2 matching 8 bases. Germline assignment: CDR1 SGHDT and CDR2 YYEEEE. This CDR3 has 14 residues. V lost 6 bases and J lost 0; bases outside the gene matches: 2. DNA for the CDR3: TGTGCCAGCACCCTAGCGGGCTCCTACAATGAGCAGTTCTTC. It yields the protein CASTLAGSYNEQFF.

This chain joins TRBV13 and TRBJ2-7, with D maybe TRBD1 (6 bases). Germline assignment: CDR1 PRHDT and CDR2 FYEKMQ (reference sequence). V gave up 5 bases and J gave up 3 bases, with 20 bases separating them. The CDR3 extends over 16 amino acids. The CDR3 spells CASSLESGTTLYEQYF. CDR3 bases: TGTGCCAGCAGCCTAGAGTCCGGGACAACCCTCTACGAGCAGTACTTC.

This clone was recorded once. V and J are TRBV7-9 and TRBJ1-2; D call uncertain. V lost 1 base, J lost 6 bases, and 9 bases lay in between. The CDR3 totals 13 residues. Germline assignment: CDR1 SEHNR and CDR2 FQNEAQ (reference sequence). The CDR3 loop is CASSLGGLHGYTF. DNA for the CDR3: TGTGCCAGCAGCTTAGGAGGGCTCCATGGCTACACCTTC.

This chain uses TRBV6-1 with TRBJ2-2, with D tentatively TRBD2 (5 bases). V was trimmed by 2 bases and J by 4 bases, leaving 8 bases between them. The germline V gene encodes CDR1 MNHNS and CDR2 SASEGT. The CDR3 is made up of 14 amino acids. This CDR3 reads CASSELGSTGELFF. CDR3 DNA sequence: TGTGCCAGCAGTGAACTAGGGAGCACCGGGGAGCTGTTTTTT.

The CDR3 here is CASSARTGVNTGELFF. The CDR3 DNA is TGTGCCAGCAGCGCCAGGACAGGGGTTAACACCGGGGAGCTGTTTTTT. V gene TRBV11-3 combines with J gene TRBJ2-2; 9 nucleotides line up with TRBD1. This CDR3 region has 16 residues. Germline V gives CDR1 SGHNT, CDR2 YENEEA. V was clipped by 5 bases and J by 2 bases; unmatched bases: 6. The variable domain in full, completed from reference TRBV11-3 and TRBJ2-2, reads EAGVVQSPRYKIIEKKQPVAFWCNPISGHNTLYWYLQNLGQGPELLIRYENEEAVDDSQLPKDRFSAERLKGVDSTLKIQPAELGDSAVYLCASSARTGVNTGELFFGEGSRLTVL.